The clone carrying this TCR beta chain was picked up a small number of times. What it recognizes is unknown. This record comes from a study of T cells after yellow fever vaccination. Points from the study as a whole: The secondary response peaked faster, at day 5 versus 15, but was weaker. Repertoires obtained by FACS sorting could include abundant clonotypes that entered as contaminants from the bulk population. Primary-vaccination clones mostly resurfaced post-booster (about 95% CD4, more than 85% CD8).

Germline lookup yields CDR1 DFQATT and CDR2 SNEGSKA (reference sequence). This CDR3 is built from 17 residues. Trimming cost V 0 bases and J 0 bases, with 17 bases left between them. A universal primer site and UMIs were added as TCR cDNA was made by 5'RACE template switching. Via MiXCR, TCRdb re-called the 5' RACE reads, giving one row per CDR3 protein. The sample yields some 420,000 distinct CDR3 sequences, roughly a sixth seen once. This TCR was recovered from a man between 18 and 29 years old who received the YFV17D yellow fever vaccine. Sequencing was performed on PBMCs, taken before the yellow fever booster vaccination. The rearrangement links TRBV20-1 to TRBJ1-1; D is perhaps TRBD1 (6 bases). For the CDR3, the DNA is TGCAGTGCTAGAGATCCTATGCGGGGGGGCCTGAACACTGAAGCTTTCTTT. This encodes CSARDPMRGGLNTEAFF.